One sample yielded the 9 T cell receptor beta chains listed below, sequenced in a study of Ad26.COV2.S vaccination and SARS-CoV-2 variants (dated by TCRdb to about 2021). Libraries were made using the immunoSEQ multiplex PCR assay. Here the immuneACCESS table is served through TCRdb, limited to in-frame sequences with V and J called. Missing clones are a known gap in these copies; in checked studies unresolved V genes cover under half, and the rest lacks a known reason. Recorded for this sample are 300,000 to 400,000 clones; about 86% of them occurred a single time. Of the sample, more than 1.5% is held by the ten largest clones. This specimen's treatment or condition label, interpreted: approximately 18 received Ad26.COV2.S at low or high dose, single or two shots; roughly five received placebo; per-sample allocation not given. Repertoires of vaccine and placebo recipients were sequenced from samples collected on day 63 after the first injection.

This material consisted of peripheral blood, taken in a trial of Ad26.COV2.S vaccine versus placebo. These TCRs come from a person between 18 and 65 years old who received the Ad26.COV2.S COVID-19 vaccine or a placebo.

J is TRBJ1-1 and V is TRBV21-1. TRBV21-1 is assigned pseudogene status. The CDR3 consists of 16 residues. The CDR3, as DNA: TGTGCCAGCAGCAAAGCCGGGAACCCTTTGAACACTGAAGCTTTCTTT. It encodes CASSKAGNPLNTEAFF.

The CDR3 region has the DNA TGTGCCAGCTCACCACTCCGGGACGCCGGGGAGCTGTTTTTT. Encoded protein: CASSPLRDAGELFF. V and J are TRBV18 and TRBJ2-2; D is perhaps TRBD1 or TRBD2 (5 bases each). The germline V gene has CDR1 KGHSH and CDR2 LQKENI. The CDR3 is 14 amino acids. With 1 base removed from V and 6 bases from J, the gap between germline ends came to 9 bases.

This clone came up a few times. J is TRBJ2-2 and V is TRBV5-1; the D gene could be TRBD1 or TRBD2 (6 bases each). In germline, CDR1 is SGHRS, CDR2 YFSETQ. The CDR3 covers 14 residues. The V end was cut by 1 base, the J end by 9 bases, with 13 bases between. The CDR3 sequence is CASSLTGARWELFF. The CDR3 DNA reads TGCGCCAGCAGCTTGACGGGGGCGAGGTGGGAGCTGTTTTTT. Full variable domain (rest looked up from reference TRBV5-1 and TRBJ2-2): KAGVTQTPRYLIKTRGQQVTLSCSPISGHRSVSWYQQTPGQGLQFLFEYFSETQRNKGNFPGRFSGRQFSNSRSEMNVSTLELGDSALYLCASSLTGARWELFFGEGSRLTVL.

The rearrangement joins TRBV19 to TRBJ1-2; 7 bases match TRBD1. Germline loops: CDR1 LNHDA, CDR2 SQIVND (reference sequence). This CDR3 region has 13 residues. After removal of 3 bases from V and 4 bases from J, the junction contained 2 bases not matched to a gene. As DNA, the CDR3 is TGTGCCAGTAGTATGAGGGACAGCTATGGCTACACCTTC. Amino acids: CASSMRDSYGYTF.

The CDR3 sequence is CATSDSRTGNQPQHF. CDR3 DNA sequence: TGTGCCACCAGTGACTCCAGGACAGGGAATCAGCCCCAGCATTTT. The V gene is TRBV24-1, the J gene TRBJ1-5; 8 bases fit TRBD1. The germline V gene encodes CDR1 KGHDR and CDR2 SFDVKD. J gave up 4 bases and V 4 bases, and 5 bases lay outside the gene matches. The CDR3 is made up of 15 amino acids.

This chain uses TRBV2 with TRBJ1-2; 9 nucleotides line up with TRBD1. Germline CDR1 reads SNHLY; CDR2 reads FYNNEI. The CDR3 has 13 amino acids. Trimming at V came to 7 bases and at J to 6 bases, leaving 6 bases not matched to a gene. CDR3 protein: CASKTGGDDGYTF. For the CDR3, the DNA is TGTGCCAGCAAAACAGGGGGCGACGATGGCTACACCTTC.

The chain couples TRBV27 to TRBJ2-1; 8 bases are a match to TRBD2. Germline V lookup: CDR1 MNHEY, CDR2 SMNVEV (reference sequence). CDR3 length: 15 amino acids. V lost 6 bases and J lost 3; bases outside the gene matches: 7. CDR3 in DNA: TGTGCCAGCAGGAAGATAGCGGGGAACTACAATGAGCAGTTCTTC. Translation: CASRKIAGNYNEQFF.

The gene calls are TRBV4-3 and TRBJ2-3; the D gene could be TRBD1 or TRBD2 (5 bases each). Trimming left V 4 bases short and J 6 bases short, with 23 bases between. Germline-derived CDR1 and CDR2 are LGHNA and YSLEER. There are 17 residues in the CDR3. Here the CDR3 DNA reads TGCGCCAGCAGCCCTCTGAGGGTGGGGACCGGGACGGATACGCAGTATTTT. It yields the protein CASSPLRVGTGTDTQYF.

The DNA for the CDR3 is TGTGCCAGCAGTGCCCGGGGCTATAATTCACCCCTCCACTTT. As protein: CASSARGYNSPLHF. V is TRBV2 and J is TRBJ1-6; D unresolved. The CDR3 contains 14 residues. The V gene lost 4 bases and the J gene lost 3 bases, with 7 bases spanning the gap. CDR1 SNHLY and CDR2 FYNNEI come from the germline V gene.